This T cell receptor beta chain was retrieved from a study of cytomegalovirus exposure and HLA in healthy donors. CDR3 length: 12 residues. The germline CDR1 and CDR2 sequences are SGHTA and FQGNSA. V lost 5 bases to trimming and J lost 8 bases; unmatched junction nucleotides: 5. The PCR employed 60 Vbeta primers together with 13 Jbeta primers. Profiling relied on immunoSEQ multiplex PCR, and the TCRdb table lists in-frame clones only, not all of them. The repertoire holds under 150,000 clones, with roughly a tenth as singletons. The clonotype comes from a male donor in good health and CMV-seronegative. V and J are TRBV7-2 and TRBJ1-2, with 7 bases identical to TRBD1. Sample: PBMCs. CDR3 coding DNA: TGTGCCAGCAGCGGTGACAGGGAGGGCTACACCTTC. Residues: CASSGDREGYTF.